The T cell receptor (beta chain) under discussion was sequenced for a study of shared clonotypes between healthy human individuals. V lost 7 bases, J lost 3 bases, and 6 bases lay in between. Germline V CDR1 and CDR2: ENHRY, SYGVKD. The CDR3 has 11 amino acids. Per the authors' pipeline: Junction-only immunoSEQ sequences carried no quality scores, so filtering differed. Method: immunoSEQ multiplex PCR; TCRdb's copy keeps in-frame clones and lacks some. V, J and clone size are those of that table, while D and trimming were read from the DNA. The table lists millions of clones, 85% to 95% of them singletons, with 0.13% in the top ten. Concerning this clone itself: Its antigen remains unidentified.

Study results and limitations: Generally, naive subsets came out with larger estimated richness than memory subsets. The study found lower generation probabilities in non-shared clonotypes than in those shared by all four donors.

The sequencing sample was made of naive CD4+ T cells sorted from blood. Subset: CD45RA+ positively selected. This chain uses TRBV10-3 with TRBJ1-1; D unclear. The source of this sequence is a young man in good health. The CDR3 is CAIKEDTEAFF. The CDR3, as DNA: TGTGCCATCAAGGAAGACACTGAAGCTTTCTTT.